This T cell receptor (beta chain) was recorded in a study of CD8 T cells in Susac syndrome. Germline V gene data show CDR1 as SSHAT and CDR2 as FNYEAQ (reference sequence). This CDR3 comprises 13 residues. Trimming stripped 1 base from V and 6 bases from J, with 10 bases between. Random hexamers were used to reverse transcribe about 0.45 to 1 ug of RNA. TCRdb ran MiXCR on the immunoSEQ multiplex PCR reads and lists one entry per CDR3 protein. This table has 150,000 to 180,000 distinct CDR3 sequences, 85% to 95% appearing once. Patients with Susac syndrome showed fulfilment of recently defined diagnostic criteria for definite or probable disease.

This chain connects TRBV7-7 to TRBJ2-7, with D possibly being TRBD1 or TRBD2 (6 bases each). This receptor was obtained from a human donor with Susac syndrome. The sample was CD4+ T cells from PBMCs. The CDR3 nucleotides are TGTGCCAGCAGCTTAGACGGGGGCGGCGAGCAGTACTTC. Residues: CASSLDGGGEQYF.